Following are 32 T cell receptor beta chains from one sample sequenced in a study of control samples from healthy donors and cancer patients. Only in-frame clones appear in the TCRdb table, and some are missing; sequencing was by immunoSEQ multiplex PCR. The sample lists about 97,000 clones, about 92% seen once, with 2% to 3% in the top ten. Sequenced: blood. Receptors originate from a woman under 30 in good health.

J is TRBJ1-2 and V is TRBV19, with TRBD1 matching over 7 bases. Germline values: CDR1 LNHDA, CDR2 SQIVND (reference sequence). V shed 0 bases, J shed 7 bases, and the junction held 5 bases outside the gene matches. This CDR3 has 14 amino acids. The CDR3 DNA reads TGTGCCAGTAGTATAGATGGAGGGGGCAGTGGCTACACCTTC. This codes for CASSIDGGGSGYTF. Using reference TRBV19 and TRBJ1-2 for the parts outside the CDR3, the full variable domain is DGGITQSPKYLFRKEGQNVTLSCEQNLNHDAMYWYRQDPGQGLRLIYYSQIVNDFQKGDIAEGYSVSREKKESFPLTVTSAQKNPTAFYLCASSIDGGGSGYTFGSGTRLTVV.

The chain uses TRBV4-2 and TRBJ1-2, with 7 bases aligning to TRBD1. The V segment lost 2 bases and the J segment 1 base; nucleotides outside the gene matches: 4. This CDR3 has 15 amino acids. Per the germline V gene, CDR1 is LGHNA and CDR2 is YNFKEQ. The CDR3 bases are TGTGCCAGCAGCCAACAGACAGGGCTTAACTATGGCTACACCTTC. Protein sequence: CASSQQTGLNYGYTF.

The rearrangement uses TRBV28 and TRBJ2-1; D is perhaps TRBD2 (6 bases). Germline CDR1 is MDHEN and CDR2 is SYDVKM. The CDR3 totals 16 residues. V lost 1 base, J lost 2 bases, and 12 bases lay in between. The CDR3 spells CASSLLGGATYNEQFF. CDR3 nucleotides: TGTGCCAGCAGTTTATTGGGCGGGGCGACCTACAATGAGCAGTTCTTC.

The rearrangement uses TRBV11-3 and TRBJ1-3; D is uncertain. The germline V gene has CDR1 SGHNT and CDR2 YENEEA. The CDR3 consists of 13 residues. The V end lost 5 bases, the J end lost 4 bases, and 9 bases lay between the germline ends. In DNA form, the CDR3 reads TGTGCCAGCAGCCTCCCGGGCGGAAACACCATATATTTT. It codes for CASSLPGGNTIYF.

The chain uses TRBV6-5 and TRBJ1-1; 8 nucleotides agree with TRBD1. This CDR3 is built from 12 residues. Germline trimming cut 5 bases from V and 10 bases from J; bases unmatched to any gene: 6. Germline V gives CDR1 MNHEY, CDR2 SVGAGI. This CDR3 is CASSQTGGRAFF. The CDR3, as DNA: TGTGCCAGCAGTCAAACAGGGGGGAGAGCTTTCTTT.

The genes are TRBV6-5 and TRBJ2-1, with 9 bases identical to TRBD1. V shed 4 bases, J shed 7 bases, and the junction held 2 bases outside the gene matches. Germline CDR1 MNHEY, CDR2 SVGAGI. This CDR3 has 13 amino acids. The CDR3 DNA reads TGTGCCAGCAGTTCCGACAGGGGGAATGAGCAGTTCTTC. Translation: CASSSDRGNEQFF.

V gene TRBV19 combines with J gene TRBJ2-4; TRBD2 is a possible D gene (6 bases). V lost 3 bases to trimming and J lost 8 bases, with 11 bases between them. This CDR3 is built from 13 residues. Germline V gene sequence: CDR1 LNHDA, CDR2 SQIVND (reference sequence). CDR3: CASSMRGTDIQYF. DNA for the CDR3: TGTGCCAGTAGTATGCGGGGAACGGACATTCAGTACTTC. The full variable domain, in which reference TRBV19 and TRBJ2-4 provide the parts outside the CDR3, is DGGITQSPKYLFRKEGQNVTLSCEQNLNHDAMYWYRQDPGQGLRLIYYSQIVNDFQKGDIAEGYSVSREKKESFPLTVTSAQKNPTAFYLCASSMRGTDIQYFGAGTRLSVL.

This clone occurred once. The chain employs TRBV19 and TRBJ2-3; maybe TRBD2 (5 bases). Germline-derived CDR1 and CDR2 are LNHDA and SQIVND (reference sequence). This CDR3 has 14 amino acids. V dropped 4 bases and J dropped 3 bases, with 11 bases sitting between them. The CDR3 DNA reads TGTGCCAGTAGTACGGACTCCGGGACAGATACGCAGTATTTT. The encoded protein is CASSTDSGTDTQYF.

The genes are TRBV6-4 and TRBJ2-1; 12 nucleotides line up with TRBD2. This CDR3 comprises 13 residues. Germline V gene sequence: CDR1 MRHNA, CDR2 SNTAGT. J was trimmed by 10 bases and V by 8 bases; bases with no gene match: 6. CDR3 loop: CASSSGGAGEQFF. The CDR3 DNA follows: TGTGCCAGCTCTAGCGGGGGGGCAGGAGAGCAGTTCTTC.

This sequence joins TRBV7-9 and TRBJ1-2; unclear D gene. CDR1 and CDR2 from the germline V gene are SEHNR and FQNEAQ (reference sequence). The CDR3 extends over 13 amino acids. V gave up 5 bases and J gave up 8 bases, with 15 bases separating them. The CDR3 protein is CASSPPWIDGYTF. As DNA, the CDR3 is TGTGCCAGCAGCCCCCCCTGGATCGACGGCTACACCTTC. Variable domain in full (rest from reference TRBV7-9 and TRBJ1-2): DTGVSQNPRHKITKRGQNVTFRCDPISEHNRLYWYRQTLGQGPEFLTYFQNEAQLEKSRLLSDRFSAERPKGSFSTLEIQRTEQGDSAMYLCASSPPWIDGYTFGSGTRLTVV.

The table lists this clone with a few counts. In nucleotides, the CDR3 is TGCGCCAGCAGCTTAAGGACTAGTAGCTACGAGCAGTACTTC. Amino acid sequence: CASSLRTSSYEQYF. The chain employs TRBV5-1 and TRBJ2-7; 7 nucleotides line up with TRBD2. Trimming cost V 2 bases and J 3 bases; bases outside gene matches: 5. The CDR3 extends over 14 amino acids. Germline values: CDR1 SGHRS, CDR2 YFSETQ.

The chain combines TRBV29-1 with TRBJ2-2; a possible D gene is TRBD1 (5 bases). The CDR3 sequence is 13 residues long. Between the trimmed V and J ends, which lost 1 base and 3 bases, there was a span of 6 bases. Germline-derived CDR1 and CDR2 are SQVTM and ANQGSEA. The CDR3 here is CSVEAGYTGELFF. CDR3 nucleotide sequence: TGCAGCGTTGAAGCAGGGTACACCGGGGAGCTGTTTTTT.

This clone was seen a handful of times. V and J are TRBV6-4 and TRBJ1-6, with 10 nucleotides matching TRBD1. The CDR3 extends over 15 amino acids. CDR1 and CDR2 from the germline V gene are MRHNA and SNTAGT. Trimming at V came to 6 bases and at J to 7 bases, leaving 6 bases not matched to a gene. The CDR3 nucleotides read TGTGCCAGCAGAGCCGGGACAGGGGAGAATTCACCCCTCCACTTT. This codes for CASRAGTGENSPLHF.

The V and J genes are TRBV7-9 and TRBJ2-4; no firm D call. Trimming left V 3 bases short and J 1 base short, with 10 bases between. This CDR3 region has 15 residues. Germline CDR1 SEHNR, CDR2 FQNEAQ (reference sequence). CDR3 in DNA: TGTGCCAGCAGCTTTACTACAGTGGCCAAAAACATTCAGTACTTC. Amino acid sequence: CASSFTTVAKNIQYF. Variable domain in full (rest from reference TRBV7-9 and TRBJ2-4): DTGVSQNPRHKITKRGQNVTFRCDPISEHNRLYWYRQTLGQGPEFLTYFQNEAQLEKSRLLSDRFSAERPKGSFSTLEIQRTEQGDSAMYLCASSFTTVAKNIQYFGAGTRLSVL.

Written as DNA, the CDR3 is TGTGCCACCAGTGATAGGGGCAGGGCTTACGAGCAGTACTTC. Translation: CATSDRGRAYEQYF. V usage is TRBV24-1 and J usage is TRBJ2-7; D perhaps matches TRBD1 (5 bases). V dropped 3 bases and J dropped 4 bases, with 12 bases sitting between them. Germline CDR1 KGHDR, CDR2 SFDVKD. This CDR3 region has 14 residues.

The rearrangement uses TRBV2 and TRBJ2-6; TRBD1 is a possible D gene (5 bases). CDR1 SNHLY and CDR2 FYNNEI come from the germline V gene. This CDR3 region has 15 residues. Trimming cost V 4 bases and J 2 bases, with 9 bases left between them. CDR3 loop: CASSVGQAGANVLTF. CDR3 DNA sequence: TGTGCCAGCAGTGTTGGACAAGCTGGGGCCAACGTCCTGACTTTC.

The chain recombines TRBV30 with TRBJ2-7, with 11 bases fitting TRBD1. CDR3 length: 13 amino acids. The V segment lost 1 base and the J segment 6 bases; nucleotides outside the gene matches: 2. CDR1 GTSNPN and CDR2 SVGIG come from the germline V gene (reference sequence). Written as DNA, the CDR3 is TGTGCCTGGAGTGAGGGGACAGGGGGCGAGCAGTACTTC. Translation gives CAWSEGTGGEQYF.

The chain couples TRBV29-1 to TRBJ2-1, with 7 nucleotides matching TRBD2. From germline, CDR1 is SQVTM and CDR2 ANQGSEA. With V trimmed by 6 bases and J by 8 bases, 13 bases remained unmatched. The CDR3 runs 14 residues. This chain's CDR3 is CSVAVGRGGYEQFF. Here the CDR3 DNA reads TGCAGCGTCGCCGTGGGGAGGGGAGGATATGAGCAGTTCTTC.

This chain joins TRBV5-1 and TRBJ1-3; D unclear. The V gene lost 4 bases and the J gene lost 0 bases, with 11 bases spanning the gap. CDR3 length equals 15 residues. Germline V CDR1 and CDR2: SGHRS, YFSETQ. Here the CDR3 reads CASSTTESSGNTIYF. CDR3 nucleotide sequence: TGCGCCAGCAGCACGACCGAAAGCTCTGGAAACACCATATATTTT.

V and J are TRBV7-9 and TRBJ1-6; 9 bases agree with TRBD1. Germline CDR1 SEHNR, CDR2 FQNEAQ (reference sequence). The CDR3 totals 14 residues. J gave up 10 bases and V 5 bases, and 6 bases lay outside the gene matches. The chain's CDR3 is CASSNGQGTSPLHF. CDR3 nucleotide sequence: TGTGCCAGCAGCAACGGACAGGGGACCTCACCCCTCCACTTT.

V gene TRBV25-1 combines with J gene TRBJ2-7; 7 bases line up with TRBD2. Germline V gene sequence: CDR1 MGHDK, CDR2 SYGVNS. The trim removed 9 bases at V and 0 bases at J, leaving 5 bases unmatched. This CDR3 region has 13 residues. The CDR3 sequence is CASEGGSSYEQYF. The CDR3 region has the DNA TGTGCCAGTGAGGGCGGGAGCTCCTACGAGCAGTACTTC.

The chain is built from TRBV6-6 and TRBJ1-3, with 9 bases lining up with TRBD1. The junction had 5 bases not matched to a gene; V was cut back by 10 bases and J by 4 bases. Germline V gene lookup returns CDR1 MNHNY and CDR2 SVGAGI (reference sequence). This CDR3 has 13 residues. CDR3 sequence (DNA): TGTGCCACCCTCGGGACAGGGGGAAACACCATATATTTT. It codes for CATLGTGGNTIYF.

V gene TRBV12-3 or TRBV12-4 combines with J gene TRBJ1-6; 7 bases match TRBD1. The CDR3 is 13 residues long. V lost 6 bases, J lost 10 bases, and 6 bases stayed unmatched. CDR3 in DNA: TGTGCCAGCAGGACAGGGTGGAGATCACCCCTCCACTTT. It yields the protein CASRTGWRSPLHF.

The chain employs TRBV10-3 and TRBJ1-6; TRBD1 matches at 9 bases. Germline V gene data show CDR1 as ENHRY and CDR2 as SYGVKD. J gave up 7 bases and V 11 bases, and 6 bases lay outside the gene matches. The CDR3 consists of 13 residues. In DNA, the CDR3 is TGTGCCGCTAACAGGGGGCTGAATTCACCCCTCCACTTT. Protein: CAANRGLNSPLHF.

In nucleotides, the CDR3 is TGTGCCAGCAGCCCGGTACCAGCGGGAGTGGAGACCCAGTACTTC. Translation: CASSPVPAGVETQYF. This sequence joins TRBV5-5 and TRBJ2-5; TRBD2 aligns across 8 bases. The CDR3 length is 15 residues. V trimming: 4 bases; J trimming: 5 bases; junction bases outside the gene matches: 10. Germline-derived CDR1 and CDR2 are SGHKS and YYEKEE (reference sequence).

This rearrangement joins TRBV6-2 or TRBV6-3 to TRBJ2-3, with D maybe TRBD1 (5 bases). Germline CDR1 and CDR2: MNHEY and SVGEGT. The CDR3 totals 16 residues. V was clipped by 2 bases and J by 6 bases, with 18 bases between them. CDR3 amino acids: CASSYTAPGIGDTQYF. CDR3 coding DNA: TGTGCCAGCAGTTACACAGCCCCAGGGATTGGGGATACGCAGTATTTT.

The chain joins TRBV12-3 or TRBV12-4 to TRBJ2-3; D perhaps matches TRBD2 (6 bases). This CDR3 is built from 13 residues. V lost 8 bases to trimming and J lost 5 bases, with 14 bases between them. CDR3 coding DNA: TGTGCCAGCGGGCGGGGAGGTTTAGATACGCAGTATTTT. As protein: CASGRGGLDTQYF.

The V and J genes are TRBV12-3 or TRBV12-4 and TRBJ2-5, with TRBD2 identical over 8 bases. The CDR3 loop spans 13 amino acids. The J segment lost 3 bases and the V segment lost 6 bases, leaving 3 bases of the junction unmatched. The CDR3 protein is CASSPRGEETQYF. DNA for the CDR3: TGTGCCAGCAGCCCGCGGGGGGAAGAGACCCAGTACTTC.

The gene calls are TRBV29-1 and TRBJ1-1; tentative D call: TRBD1 (5 bases). Germline CDR1 and CDR2: SQVTM and ANQGSEA. This CDR3 spans 12 amino acids. Trimming cost V 7 bases and J 3 bases, with 12 bases left between them. This chain's CDR3 is CSGSRGDTEAFF. The CDR3, as DNA: TGCAGCGGGAGTCGAGGGGACACTGAAGCTTTCTTT. Based on the CDR3 plus reference TRBV29-1 and TRBJ1-1, the full variable domain is SAVISQKPSRDICQRGTSLTIQCQVDSQVTMMFWYRQQPGQSLTLIATANQGSEATYESGFVIDKFPISRPNLTFSTLTVSNMSPEDSSIYLCSGSRGDTEAFFGQGTRLTVV.

The V and J genes are TRBV28 and TRBJ1-1; possible D gene TRBD1, 5 bases. V shed 2 bases and J shed 8 bases, with 18 bases lying between them. Germline assignment: CDR1 MDHEN and CDR2 SYDVKM. The CDR3 is 15 residues long. Written as DNA, the CDR3 is TGTGCCAGCAGTTTAAATGAGGTGGGACGGGGCGAAGCTTTCTTT. As protein: CASSLNEVGRGEAFF.

The chain is built from TRBV28 and TRBJ1-1; D unresolved. The CDR3 consists of 14 residues. Germline loops: CDR1 MDHEN, CDR2 SYDVKM. The V and J ends lost 5 bases and 1 base respectively, with 11 bases between them. CDR3 amino acids: CASSDTGQNTEAFF. The CDR3 DNA is TGTGCCAGCAGTGACACTGGGCAGAACACTGAAGCTTTCTTT.

This clone occurred once. The gene calls are TRBV29-1 and TRBJ1-2, with a weak D call TRBD1 (6 bases). The CDR3 is made up of 13 amino acids. Trimming took 3 bases from V and 7 from J, leaving 15 bases between them. CDR1 is SQVTM, CDR2 ANQGSEA, per germline. The CDR3 sequence: CSVDSGAGSGYTF. DNA of the CDR3: TGCAGCGTTGATTCAGGGGCCGGTTCTGGCTACACCTTC.